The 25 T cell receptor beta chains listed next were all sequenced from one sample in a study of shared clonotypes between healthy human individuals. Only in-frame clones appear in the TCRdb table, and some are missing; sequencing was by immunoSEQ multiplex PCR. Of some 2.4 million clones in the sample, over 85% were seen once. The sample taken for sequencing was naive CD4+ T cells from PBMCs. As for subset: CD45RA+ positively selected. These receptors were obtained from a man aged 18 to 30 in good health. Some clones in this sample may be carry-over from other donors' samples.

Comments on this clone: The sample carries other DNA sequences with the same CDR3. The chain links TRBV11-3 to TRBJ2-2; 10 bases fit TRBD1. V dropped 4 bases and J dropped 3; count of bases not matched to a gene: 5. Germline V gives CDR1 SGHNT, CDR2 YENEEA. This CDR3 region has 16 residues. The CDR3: CASSSRQGADTGELFF. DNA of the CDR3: TGTGCCAGCAGCTCCAGACAGGGGGCCGACACCGGGGAGCTGTTTTTT.

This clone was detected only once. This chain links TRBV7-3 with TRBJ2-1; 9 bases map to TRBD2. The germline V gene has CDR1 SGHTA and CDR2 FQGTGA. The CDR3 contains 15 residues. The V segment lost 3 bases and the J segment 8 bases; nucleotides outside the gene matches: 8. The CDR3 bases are TGTGCCAGCAGCTTCGCCGGGACTAGCATTTATGAGCAGTTCTTC. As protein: CASSFAGTSIYEQFF.

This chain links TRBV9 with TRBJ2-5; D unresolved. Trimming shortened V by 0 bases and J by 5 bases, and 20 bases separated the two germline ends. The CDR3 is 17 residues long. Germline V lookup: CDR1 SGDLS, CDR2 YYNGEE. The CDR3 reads CASSVGLQRQLGETQYF. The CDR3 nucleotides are TGTGCCAGCAGCGTAGGCCTTCAGCGTCAGCTAGGGGAGACCCAGTACTTC. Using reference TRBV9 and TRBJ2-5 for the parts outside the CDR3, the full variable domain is DSGVTQTPKHLITATGQRVTLRCSPRSGDLSVYWYQQSLDQGLQFLIQYYNGEERAKGNILERFSAQQFPDLHSELNLSSLELGDSALYFCASSVGLQRQLGETQYFGPGTRLLVL.

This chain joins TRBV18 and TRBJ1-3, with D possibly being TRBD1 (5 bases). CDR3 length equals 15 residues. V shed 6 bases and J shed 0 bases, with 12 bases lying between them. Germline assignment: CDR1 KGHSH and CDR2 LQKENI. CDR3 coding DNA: TGTGCCAGCTCGGACACAGCTTACTCTGGAAACACCATATATTTT. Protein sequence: CASSDTAYSGNTIYF.

CDR3 coding DNA: TGTGCCAGTAGTTCCCAGGGCGTAGAGACCCAGTACTTC. Protein product: CASSSQGVETQYF. The rearrangement joins TRBV19 to TRBJ2-5; possibly TRBD1 for D (5 bases). Germline lookup yields CDR1 LNHDA and CDR2 SQIVND (reference sequence). Trimming cost V 5 bases and J 4 bases, with 11 bases left between them. The CDR3 sequence is 13 residues long. Full variable domain (rest looked up from reference TRBV19 and TRBJ2-5): DGGITQSPKYLFRKEGQNVTLSCEQNLNHDAMYWYRQDPGQGLRLIYYSQIVNDFQKGDIAEGYSVSREKKESFPLTVTSAQKNPTAFYLCASSSQGVETQYFGPGTRLLVL.

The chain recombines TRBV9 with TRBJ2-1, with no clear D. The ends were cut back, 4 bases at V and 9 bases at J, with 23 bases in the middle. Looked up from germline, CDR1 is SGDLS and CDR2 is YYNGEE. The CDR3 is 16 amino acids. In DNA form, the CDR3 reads TGTGCCAGCAGCCCGATCACAGTGAGGCTCGGCGGTGAGCAGTTCTTC. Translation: CASSPITVRLGGEQFF.

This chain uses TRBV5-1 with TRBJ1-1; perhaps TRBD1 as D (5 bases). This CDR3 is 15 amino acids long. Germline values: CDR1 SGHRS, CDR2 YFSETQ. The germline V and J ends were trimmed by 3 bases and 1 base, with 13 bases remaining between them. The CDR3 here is CASSSAGQGNTEAFF. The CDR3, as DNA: TGCGCCAGCAGCTCGGCGGGGCAGGGGAACACTGAAGCTTTCTTT.

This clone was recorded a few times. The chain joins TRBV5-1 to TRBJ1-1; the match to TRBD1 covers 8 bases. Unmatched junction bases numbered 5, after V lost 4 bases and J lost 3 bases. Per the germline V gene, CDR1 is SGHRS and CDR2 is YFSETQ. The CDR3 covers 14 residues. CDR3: CASSAIQGDTEAFF. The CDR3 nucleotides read TGCGCCAGCAGCGCTATACAGGGGGACACTGAAGCTTTCTTT.

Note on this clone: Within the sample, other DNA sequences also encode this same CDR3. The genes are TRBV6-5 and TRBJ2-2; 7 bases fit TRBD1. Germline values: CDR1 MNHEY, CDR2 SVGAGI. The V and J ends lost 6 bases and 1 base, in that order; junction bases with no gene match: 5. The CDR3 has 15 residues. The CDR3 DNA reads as TGTGCCAGCAGATGGGACAGACTGAACACCGGGGAGCTGTTTTTT. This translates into CASRWDRLNTGELFF.

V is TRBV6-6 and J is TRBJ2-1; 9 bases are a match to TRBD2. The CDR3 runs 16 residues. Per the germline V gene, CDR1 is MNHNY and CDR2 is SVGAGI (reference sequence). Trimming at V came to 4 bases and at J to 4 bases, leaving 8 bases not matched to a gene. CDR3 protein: CASSSRLAEGYNEQFF. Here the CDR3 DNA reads TGTGCCAGCAGTTCCCGACTAGCGGAGGGGTACAATGAGCAGTTCTTC.

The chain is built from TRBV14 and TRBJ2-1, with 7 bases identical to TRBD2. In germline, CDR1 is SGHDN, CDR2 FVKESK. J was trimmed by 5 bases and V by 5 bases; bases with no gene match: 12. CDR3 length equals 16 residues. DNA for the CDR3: TGTGCCAGCAGCTCACCCCGGGAGGCCCGACACAATGAGCAGTTCTTC. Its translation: CASSSPREARHNEQFF.

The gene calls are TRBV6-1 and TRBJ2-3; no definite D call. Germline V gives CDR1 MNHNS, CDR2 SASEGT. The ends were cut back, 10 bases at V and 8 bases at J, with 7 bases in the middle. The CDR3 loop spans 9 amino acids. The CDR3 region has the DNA TGTGCCACCGGCCGTACGCAGTATTTT. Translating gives CATGRTQYF.

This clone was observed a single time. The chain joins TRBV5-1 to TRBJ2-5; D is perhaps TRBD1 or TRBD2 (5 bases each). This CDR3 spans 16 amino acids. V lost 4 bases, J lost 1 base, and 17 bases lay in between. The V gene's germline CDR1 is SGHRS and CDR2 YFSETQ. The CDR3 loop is CASSHEYGTVQETQYF. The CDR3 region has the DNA TGCGCCAGCAGCCACGAATACGGGACGGTCCAAGAGACCCAGTACTTC.

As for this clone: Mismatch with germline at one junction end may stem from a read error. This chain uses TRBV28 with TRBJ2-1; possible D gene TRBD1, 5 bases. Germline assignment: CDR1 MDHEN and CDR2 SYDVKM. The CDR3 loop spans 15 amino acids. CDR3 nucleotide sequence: TGTGCCAGCACTTTACCCCGGTCAGGGAACGATGAGCAGTTCTTC. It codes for CASTLPRSGNDEQFF.

This CDR3 reads CASIRTGLGYEQYF. DNA of the CDR3: TGTGCCAGCATTCGGACAGGCCTGGGGTACGAGCAGTACTTC. The genes are TRBV6-1 and TRBJ2-7; 7 bases are a match to TRBD1. The CDR3 loop spans 14 amino acids. CDR1 is MNHNS, CDR2 SASEGT, per germline. V shed 7 bases, J shed 4 bases, and the junction held 10 bases outside the gene matches.

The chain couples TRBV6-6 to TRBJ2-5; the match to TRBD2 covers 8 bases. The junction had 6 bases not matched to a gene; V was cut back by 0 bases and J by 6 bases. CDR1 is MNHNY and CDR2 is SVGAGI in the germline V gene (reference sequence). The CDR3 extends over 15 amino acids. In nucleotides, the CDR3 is TGTGCCAGCAGTTACTCGAAAGCGGGAGTAAAGACCCAGTACTTC. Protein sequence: CASSYSKAGVKTQYF.

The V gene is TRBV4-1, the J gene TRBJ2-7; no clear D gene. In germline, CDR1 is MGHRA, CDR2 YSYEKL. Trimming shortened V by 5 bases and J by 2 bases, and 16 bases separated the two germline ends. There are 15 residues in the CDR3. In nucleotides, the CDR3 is TGCGCCAGCAGCTATAGTCAGGCCACCACCTACGAGCAGTACTTC. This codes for CASSYSQATTYEQYF.

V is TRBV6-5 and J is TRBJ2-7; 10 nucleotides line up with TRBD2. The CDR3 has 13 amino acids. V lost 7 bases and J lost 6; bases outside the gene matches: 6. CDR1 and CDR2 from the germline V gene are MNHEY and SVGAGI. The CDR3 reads CASTLAGEGEQYF. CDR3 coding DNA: TGTGCCAGCACCCTAGCGGGAGAAGGCGAGCAGTACTTC.

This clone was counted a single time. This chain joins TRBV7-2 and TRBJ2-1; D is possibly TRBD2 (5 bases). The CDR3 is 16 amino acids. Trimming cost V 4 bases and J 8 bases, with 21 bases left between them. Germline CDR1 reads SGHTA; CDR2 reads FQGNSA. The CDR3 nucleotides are TGTGCCAGCAGCTCCGTTTTAGCGCTTGGAGGCCATGAGCAGTTCTTC. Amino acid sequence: CASSSVLALGGHEQFF.

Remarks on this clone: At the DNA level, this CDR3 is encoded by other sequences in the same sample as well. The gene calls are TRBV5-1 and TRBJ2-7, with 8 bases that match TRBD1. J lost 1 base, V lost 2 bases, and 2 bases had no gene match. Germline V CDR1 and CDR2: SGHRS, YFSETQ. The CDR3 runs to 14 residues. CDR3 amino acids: CASSFGTGSYEQYF. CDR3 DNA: TGCGCCAGCAGCTTCGGGACAGGTTCCTACGAGCAGTACTTC.

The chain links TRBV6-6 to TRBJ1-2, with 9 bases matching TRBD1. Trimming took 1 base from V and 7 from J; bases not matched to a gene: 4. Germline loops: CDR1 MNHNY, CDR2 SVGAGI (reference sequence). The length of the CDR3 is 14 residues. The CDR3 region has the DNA TGTGCCAGCAGTTACTTTCGGACAGGGGCTGGCTACACCTTC. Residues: CASSYFRTGAGYTF.

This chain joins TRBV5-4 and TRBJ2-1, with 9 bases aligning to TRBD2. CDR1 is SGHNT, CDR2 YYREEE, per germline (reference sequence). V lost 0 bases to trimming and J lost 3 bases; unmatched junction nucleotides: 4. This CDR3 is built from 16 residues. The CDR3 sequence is CASSLALAGNYNEQFF. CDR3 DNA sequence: TGTGCCAGCAGCTTGGCGCTAGCGGGAAACTACAATGAGCAGTTCTTC. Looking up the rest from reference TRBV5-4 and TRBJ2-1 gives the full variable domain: ETGVTQSPTHLIKTRGQQVTLRCSSQSGHNTVSWYQQALGQGPQFIFQYYREEENGRGNFPPRFSGLQFPNYSSELNVNALELDDSALYLCASSLALAGNYNEQFFGPGTRLTVL.

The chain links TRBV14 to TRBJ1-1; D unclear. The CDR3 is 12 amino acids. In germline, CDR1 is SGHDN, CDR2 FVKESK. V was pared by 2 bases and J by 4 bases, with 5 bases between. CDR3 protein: CASSQSPTEAFF. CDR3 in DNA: TGTGCCAGCAGCCAAAGCCCCACTGAAGCTTTCTTT.

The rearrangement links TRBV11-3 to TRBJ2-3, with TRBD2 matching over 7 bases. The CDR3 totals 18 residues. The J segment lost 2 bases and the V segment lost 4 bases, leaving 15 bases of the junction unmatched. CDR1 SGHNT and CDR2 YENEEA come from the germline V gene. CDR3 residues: CASSWGLGPSGYTDTQYF. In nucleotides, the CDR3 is TGTGCCAGCAGCTGGGGTCTCGGACCTAGCGGATACACAGATACGCAGTATTTT.

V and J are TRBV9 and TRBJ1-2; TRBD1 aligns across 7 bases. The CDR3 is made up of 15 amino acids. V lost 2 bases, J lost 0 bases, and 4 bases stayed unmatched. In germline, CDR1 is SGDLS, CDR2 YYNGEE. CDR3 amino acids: CASSVATGTNYGYTF. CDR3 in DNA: TGTGCCAGCAGCGTGGCGACAGGGACTAACTATGGCTACACCTTC.